This entry lists 11 T cell receptor beta chains sequenced from one sample in a study of T cell repertoires in cytomegalovirus infection. These receptors have no identified antigens. TCRdb itself ran the reads through MiXCR, one entry per CDR3 protein. The data contain approximately 470,000 distinct CDR3 sequences, about 42% of them seen just once; the ten biggest clones take up just under 45%. This specimen was cultured PBMCs, taken from culture after CMV antigen stimulation. The source is a human donor in good health (CMV status not recorded). Some clones in this sample may be carry-over from other donors' samples.

This clonotype was picked up a small number of times. The genes are TRBV6-2 or TRBV6-3 and TRBJ1-1; TRBD1 aligns across 11 bases. The ends lost 6 bases at V and 8 bases at J; junction bases unmatched: 8. Per germline, CDR1 MNHEY and CDR2 SVGEGT. CDR3 length: 14 amino acids. CDR3 coding DNA: TGTGCCAGCAGAACCGGGACAGGGGGGCCCGAAGCTTTCTTT. Its protein product is CASRTGTGGPEAFF.

This clonotype appeared a single time. V usage is TRBV28 and J usage is TRBJ1-1; 12 nucleotides line up with TRBD1. After removal of 6 bases from V and 5 bases from J, the junction contained 16 bases not matched to a gene. The CDR3 spans 18 residues. The germline gives CDR1 MDHEN, CDR2 SYDVKM. The CDR3 sequence: CASSAPNRDRGRGTEAFF. CDR3 nucleotides: TGTGCCAGCAGCGCTCCAAACCGGGACAGGGGGCGGGGGACTGAAGCTTTCTTT.

CDR3 in DNA: TGTGCCAGCAGCAGGGACAGGGGATCGGACTATGGCTACACCTTC. The encoded protein is CASSRDRGSDYGYTF. J is TRBJ1-2 and V is TRBV6-8; 10 bases align to TRBD1. CDR1 MNHGY and CDR2 SAAAGT come from the germline V gene. V lost 6 bases and J lost 3; bases outside the gene matches: 7. The length of the CDR3 is 15 residues.

The V and J genes are TRBV7-9 and TRBJ2-1, with no clear D. The CDR3 has 17 amino acids. Trimming left V 7 bases short and J 1 base short, with 20 bases between. CDR1 SEHNR and CDR2 FQNEAQ come from the germline V gene (reference sequence). The CDR3 protein is CASTPIPGQFSYNEQFF. DNA of the CDR3: TGTGCCAGCACCCCAATTCCTGGCCAGTTTTCCTACAATGAGCAGTTCTTC.

The chain links TRBV2 to TRBJ2-3, with TRBD1 as a possible D gene (5 bases). From germline, CDR1 is SNHLY and CDR2 FYNNEI. This CDR3 region has 15 residues. V gave up 2 bases and J gave up 5 bases, with 14 bases separating them. The CDR3 loop reads CASSELQPGLDTQYF. CDR3 sequence (DNA): TGTGCCAGCAGTGAACTCCAGCCAGGGCTAGATACGCAGTATTTT.

This clonotype appeared a few times. The V and J genes are TRBV6-1 and TRBJ2-7, with 12 bases lining up with TRBD1. With V trimmed by 6 bases and J by 2 bases, 2 bases remained unmatched. From germline, CDR1 is MNHNS and CDR2 SASEGT. The CDR3 extends over 14 amino acids. Here the CDR3 reads CASRGTGGAYEQYF. CDR3 nucleotide sequence: TGTGCCAGCAGGGGGACAGGGGGCGCCTACGAGCAGTACTTC.

V usage is TRBV6-2 or TRBV6-3 and J usage is TRBJ1-5; D is possibly TRBD1 (6 bases). The CDR3 sequence is 15 residues long. With 10 bases removed from V and 3 bases from J, the gap between germline ends came to 19 bases. From germline, CDR1 is MNHEY and CDR2 SVGEGT. The CDR3 here is CATALAGAPNQPQHF. The CDR3 nucleotides read TGTGCCACCGCGCTCGCAGGGGCCCCCAATCAGCCCCAGCATTTT.

This clonotype was detected only a few times. The rearrangement joins TRBV7-2 to TRBJ1-2, with D possibly matching TRBD1 (5 bases). CDR3 length: 14 amino acids. Germline V gives CDR1 SGHTA, CDR2 FQGNSA. V shed 5 bases and J shed 8 bases, with 18 bases lying between them. As DNA, the CDR3 is TGTGCCAGCAGCCAGGGTGGCGGTACCGCAGGCTACACCTTC. This gives the protein CASSQGGGTAGYTF.

This clonotype was observed a few times. This chain uses TRBV12-3 or TRBV12-4 with TRBJ2-7, with D perhaps matching TRBD1 (5 bases). CDR3 size: 13 residues. V lost 5 bases and J 6 bases, leaving 14 bases between the germline ends. The DNA of the CDR3 is TGTGCCAGCAGTGGCAGGGCCCAGCCCGAGCAGTACTTC. Protein sequence: CASSGRAQPEQYF.

This clonotype has a handful of counts. This rearrangement joins TRBV7-8 to TRBJ2-3; 9 bases fit TRBD1. The CDR3 sequence is 15 residues long. CDR1 is SGHVS, CDR2 FQNEAQ, per germline. V dropped 5 bases and J dropped 8; count of bases not matched to a gene: 11. The CDR3 nucleotides are TGTGCCAGCAGCCACCCGGGACAGGGTGTCGGTACGCAGTATTTT. Protein: CASSHPGQGVGTQYF.

The genes are TRBV9 and TRBJ2-1, with TRBD2 as a possible D gene (6 bases). Trimming took 7 bases from V and 8 from J, leaving 22 bases between them. Looked up from germline, CDR1 is SGDLS and CDR2 is YYNGEE. The CDR3 consists of 15 residues. The CDR3 loop reads CASQRGGRDVDEQFF. In nucleotides, the CDR3 is TGTGCCAGCCAACGAGGAGGGCGGGATGTGGATGAGCAGTTCTTC.